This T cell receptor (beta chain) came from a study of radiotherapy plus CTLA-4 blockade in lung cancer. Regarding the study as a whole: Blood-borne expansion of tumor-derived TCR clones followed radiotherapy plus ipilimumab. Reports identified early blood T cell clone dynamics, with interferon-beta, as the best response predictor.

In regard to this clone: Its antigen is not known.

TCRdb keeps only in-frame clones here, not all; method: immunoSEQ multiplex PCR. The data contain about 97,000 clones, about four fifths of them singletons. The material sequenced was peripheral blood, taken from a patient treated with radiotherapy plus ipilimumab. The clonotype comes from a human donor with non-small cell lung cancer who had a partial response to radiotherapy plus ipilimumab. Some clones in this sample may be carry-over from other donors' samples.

CDR3 coding DNA: TGTGCCAGCAGCGCGGGGAACACTGAAGCTTTCTTT. Translating gives CASSAGNTEAFF. The V gene is TRBV7-9, the J gene TRBJ1-1, with no clear D. The V gene's germline CDR1 is SEHNR and CDR2 FQNEAQ (reference sequence). The V end was cut by 5 bases, the J end by 1 base, with 5 bases between. The CDR3 runs to 12 residues.